This is a list of T cell receptor beta chains from one sample in a study of T cell changes during pregnancy in multiple sclerosis. Profiling relied on immunoSEQ multiplex PCR, and the TCRdb table lists in-frame clones only, not all of them. The sample has 20,000 to 25,000 clones, about 89% seen once. Sequencing was performed on CD8+ T cells from peripheral blood mononuclear cells, taken in the first trimester of pregnancy. The origin of the receptors is a female donor in good health, enrolled as a control in a pregnancy study. CDR3s include the opening cysteine and the closing phenylalanine or tryptophan. A D gene is named only where the DNA matches it firmly. A row's size may be missing; if present it is once, few, many or a size class.

V,size,D,J,CDR3,DNA
TRBV7-2,.,.,TRBJ2-7,CASSSSSYEQYF,TGTGCCAGCAGTTCCAGCTCCTACGAGCAGTACTTC
TRBV19,.,TRBD2,TRBJ2-2,CASNGGRDTGELFF,TGTGCCAGTAATGGCGGGAGGGACACCGGGGAGCTGTTTTTT
TRBV12-1,.,.,TRBJ2-4,CASSTNSGGDIQYF,TGTGCCAGCAGCACAAATAGCGGGGGGGACATTCAGTACTTC
TRBV2,.,TRBD1,TRBJ1-4,CASSEQGALNEKLFF,TGTGCCAGCAGTGAACAGGGGGCGTTAAATGAAAAACTGTTTTTT
TRBV6-4,.,TRBD2,TRBJ2-3,CASSGGATDTQYF,TGTGCCAGCAGCGGGGGGGCCACAGATACGCAGTATTTT
TRBV7-9,.,.,TRBJ2-1,CASSFLRGSGNEQFF,TGTGCCAGCAGCTTTTTAAGGGGGAGTGGCAATGAGCAGTTCTTC
TRBV14,.,TRBD2,TRBJ2-7,CASSQASGGYYEQYF,TGTGCCAGCAGCCAAGCTAGCGGGGGATACTACGAGCAGTACTTC
TRBV27,few,.,TRBJ2-7,CASSSTGYEQYF,TGTGCCAGCAGCTCGACAGGCTACGAGCAGTACTTC
TRBV27,once,TRBD1,TRBJ2-7,CASWTRTGISYEQYF,TGTGCCAGCTGGACCCGGACAGGGATCTCCTACGAGCAGTACTTC
TRBV19,few,TRBD1,TRBJ1-5,CASTEDRLNQPQHF,TGTGCCAGTACCGAGGACAGGTTAAACCAGCCCCAGCATTTT
TRBV7-5,.,.,TRBJ2-3,CARSPTGRSTDTQYF,TGTGCCAGAAGCCCGACAGGCCGCAGCACAGATACGCAGTATTTT
TRBV7-9,.,.,TRBJ2-1,CASSLSGRGLANNEQFF,TGTGCCAGCAGCTTAAGTGGCAGAGGTCTAGCTAACAATGAGCAGTTCTTC
TRBV19,medium-sized,TRBD1,TRBJ2-1,CASSMGTGYNEQFF,TGTGCCAGTAGTATGGGGACAGGGTACAATGAGCAGTTCTTC
TRBV4-3,.,.,TRBJ1-5,CASSQGAYSNQPQHF,TGCGCCAGCAGCCAAGGGGCCTATAGCAATCAGCCCCAGCATTTT
TRBV27,.,TRBD2,TRBJ2-1,CASSRTSGGVRGFF,TGTGCCAGCAGTCGGACTAGCGGGGGGGTAAGAGGGTTCTTC
TRBV16,once,TRBD1,TRBJ1-2,CASSQSPNRGRGIYGYTF,TGTGCCAGCAGCCAATCCCCGAACAGGGGTAGAGGGATCTATGGCTACACCTTC
TRBV19,.,TRBD1,TRBJ2-2,CASSPRTGKAGELFF,TGTGCCAGTAGTCCTCGGACAGGGAAGGCCGGGGAGCTGTTTTTT
TRBV28,.,.,TRBJ1-1,CASSQGPPDTEAFF,TGTGCCAGCAGTCAGGGCCCACCCGACACTGAAGCTTTCTTT